This T cell receptor (beta chain) originates from a study of shared clonotypes between healthy human individuals. On the study more broadly: Plates per donor: three CD4 naive, three CD4 memory, two CD8 naive, one CD8 memory. The study, taken as a whole, reports: Despite large depth, rarefaction showed incomplete sorted-subset sequencing.

Data came from immunoSEQ multiplex PCR; TCRdb stores just in-frame clones and leaves some out. The sample holds more than 550,000 clones, 92% seen once. The naive CD8 fraction comprised CD45RO-negative cells positively selected for CCR7 and excluded terminally differentiated effector memory CD45RA+ cells. V lost 2 bases and J lost 8; bases outside the gene matches: 5. Germline lookup yields CDR1 MDHEN and CDR2 SYDVKM. CDR3 length equals 13 residues. This clone was picked up one time. Antigen specificity is unknown. The rearrangement joins TRBV28 to TRBJ1-1; 7 bases agree with TRBD1. The sample taken for sequencing was naive CD8+ T cells sorted from blood. The clonotype originates from a man aged 25 to 40 in good health. The CDR3, as DNA: TGTGCCAGCAGTTTACGACAGGGACCGGAAGCTTTCTTT. Residues: CASSLRQGPEAFF.